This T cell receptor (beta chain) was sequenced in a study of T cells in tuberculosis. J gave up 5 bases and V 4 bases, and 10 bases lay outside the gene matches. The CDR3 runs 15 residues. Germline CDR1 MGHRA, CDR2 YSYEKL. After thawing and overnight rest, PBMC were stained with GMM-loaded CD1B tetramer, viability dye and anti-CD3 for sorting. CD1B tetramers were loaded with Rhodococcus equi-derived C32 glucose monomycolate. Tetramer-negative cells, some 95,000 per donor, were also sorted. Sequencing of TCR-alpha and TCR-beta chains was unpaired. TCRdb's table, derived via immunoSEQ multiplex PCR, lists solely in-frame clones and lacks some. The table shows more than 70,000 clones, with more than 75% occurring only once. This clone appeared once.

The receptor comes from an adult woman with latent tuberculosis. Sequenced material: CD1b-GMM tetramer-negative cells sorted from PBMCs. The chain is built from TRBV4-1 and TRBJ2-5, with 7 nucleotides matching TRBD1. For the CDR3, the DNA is TGCGCCAGCAGCCGACTACTGGGACAGAAGGAGACCCAGTACTTC. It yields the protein CASSRLLGQKETQYF.